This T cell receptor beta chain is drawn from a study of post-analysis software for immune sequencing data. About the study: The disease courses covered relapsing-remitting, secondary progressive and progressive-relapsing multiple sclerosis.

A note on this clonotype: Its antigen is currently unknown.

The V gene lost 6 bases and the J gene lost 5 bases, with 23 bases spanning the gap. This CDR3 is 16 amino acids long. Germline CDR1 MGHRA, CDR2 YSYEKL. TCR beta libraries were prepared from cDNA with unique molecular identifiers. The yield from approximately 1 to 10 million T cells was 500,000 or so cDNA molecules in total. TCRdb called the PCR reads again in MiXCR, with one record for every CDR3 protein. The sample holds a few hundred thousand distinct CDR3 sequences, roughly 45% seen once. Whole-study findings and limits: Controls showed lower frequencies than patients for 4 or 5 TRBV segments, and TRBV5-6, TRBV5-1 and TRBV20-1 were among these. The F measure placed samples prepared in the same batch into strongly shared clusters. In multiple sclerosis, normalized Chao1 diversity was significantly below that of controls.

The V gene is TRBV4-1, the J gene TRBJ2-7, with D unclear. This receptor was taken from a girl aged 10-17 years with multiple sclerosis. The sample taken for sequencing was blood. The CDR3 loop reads CASSRPGPTRSHEQYF. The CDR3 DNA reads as TGCGCCAGCAGTCGACCCGGGCCCACGAGATCCCACGAGCAGTACTTC.